This entry lists 24 T cell receptor beta chains sequenced from one sample in a study of cytomegalovirus exposure and HLA in healthy donors. A multiplex PCR was run with 60 Vbeta primers and 13 Jbeta primers. Method: immunoSEQ multiplex PCR; TCRdb's copy keeps in-frame clones and lacks some. The sample has about 200,000 clones; roughly 79% are singletons. The specimen was PBMCs. Receptors originate from a man between 18 and 29 years old in good health and CMV-seronegative.

The chain recombines TRBV30 with TRBJ2-5; TRBD1 aligns across 8 bases. Germline V gene data show CDR1 as GTSNPN and CDR2 as SVGIG (reference sequence). With V trimmed by 3 bases and J by 5 bases, 5 bases remained unmatched. The CDR3 is 13 amino acids. The CDR3 protein is CAWRQTGDETQYF. As DNA, the CDR3 is TGTGCCTGGAGGCAGACAGGGGACGAGACCCAGTACTTC. Drawing the rest from reference TRBV30 and TRBJ2-5, the complete variable domain is SQTIHQWPATLVQPVGSPLSLECTVEGTSNPNLYWYRQAAGRGLQLLFYSVGIGQISSEVPQNLSASRPQDRQFILSSKKLLLSDSGFYLCAWRQTGDETQYFGPGTRLLVL.

The V gene is TRBV18, the J gene TRBJ2-7, with 10 bases fitting TRBD1. Germline CDR1 KGHSH, CDR2 LQKENI. V lost 3 bases to trimming and J lost 5 bases; unmatched junction nucleotides: 10. The CDR3 contains 16 residues. DNA for the CDR3: TGTGCCAGCTCACCTACATCCGGGACAGGGGACCACGAGCAGTACTTC. It translates to CASSPTSGTGDHEQYF.

The chain combines TRBV25-1 with TRBJ1-2; 7 bases are shared with TRBD1. CDR1 is MGHDK, CDR2 SYGVNS, per germline. CDR3 length equals 15 residues. With V trimmed by 5 bases and J by 0 bases, 6 bases remained unmatched. The DNA of the CDR3 is TGTGCCAGCAGTATAGCCGGGACAGCTAACTATGGCTACACCTTC. Protein sequence: CASSIAGTANYGYTF.

This clone was counted between two and nine times. This chain joins TRBV6-6 and TRBJ1-5; TRBD1 is a possible D gene (5 bases). V was shortened by 3 bases and J by 7 bases, with 16 bases between the two germline ends. The germline CDR1 and CDR2 sequences are MNHNY and SVGAGI (reference sequence). The CDR3 consists of 15 residues. CDR3 DNA sequence: TGTGCCAGCAGTTATGAATCAGGTCCAGGGCAGCCCCAGCATTTT. Encoded protein: CASSYESGPGQPQHF.

The rearrangement joins TRBV25-1 to TRBJ1-1; 8 positions match TRBD1. This CDR3 is 13 amino acids long. Germline V gene data show CDR1 as MGHDK and CDR2 as SYGVNS. Trimming removed 3 bases from V and 8 bases from J; junction bases left unmatched: 5. CDR3 sequence: CASSDQGAPEAFF. CDR3 DNA sequence: TGTGCCAGCAGTGATCAGGGGGCCCCGGAAGCTTTCTTT.

In its sample, this clone was seen a few times. J is TRBJ1-2 and V is TRBV19; D possibly corresponds to TRBD1 (5 bases). The germline V gene encodes CDR1 LNHDA and CDR2 SQIVND (reference sequence). The length of the CDR3 is 17 residues. With 3 bases removed from V and 4 bases from J, the gap between germline ends came to 21 bases. The CDR3 DNA reads as TGTGCCAGTAGTATGGGGGGAACAGCAAACGGGGTCTATGGCTACACCTTC. Its protein product is CASSMGGTANGVYGYTF.

The chain has TRBV6-5 and TRBJ1-5, with D tentatively TRBD1 (5 bases). This CDR3 has 15 residues. The ends were cut back, 0 bases at V and 7 bases at J, with 13 bases in the middle. CDR1 and CDR2 (germline): MNHEY, SVGAGI. The CDR3 DNA reads as TGTGCCAGCAGTTACTCGTGGCAGGGTGGACAGCCCCAGCATTTT. Protein sequence: CASSYSWQGGQPQHF.

This clone was recorded once. The chain joins TRBV6-1 to TRBJ2-3; 9 bases line up with TRBD2. Germline loops: CDR1 MNHNS, CDR2 SASEGT. CDR3 length: 17 amino acids. Trimming at V came to 4 bases and at J to 2 bases, leaving 10 bases not matched to a gene. CDR3 sequence: CASSAGRLAGNTDTQYF. In nucleotides, the CDR3 is TGTGCCAGCAGTGCCGGTAGGCTAGCGGGGAACACAGATACGCAGTATTTT.

The rearrangement joins TRBV30 to TRBJ1-4; tentatively, D is TRBD1 (6 bases). The CDR3 covers 16 residues. V lost 0 bases to trimming and J lost 8 bases, with 19 bases between them. Germline V CDR1 and CDR2: GTSNPN, SVGIG (reference sequence). CDR3 sequence (DNA): TGTGCCTGGAGTGTATACTCTAACAGGGCTGGGGAAAAACTGTTTTTT. Translated, it gives CAWSVYSNRAGEKLFF.

J is TRBJ2-5 and V is TRBV6-5; TRBD1 aligns across 10 bases. The end of the DNA is better explained by TRBJ2-7, so the J call may be wrong. The CDR3 consists of 13 residues. Per germline, CDR1 MNHEY and CDR2 SVGAGI. The CDR3: CASSSRDRGEQYF. The CDR3 region has the DNA TGTGCCAGCAGTTCCCGGGACAGGGGCGAGCAGTACTTC.

About this clone: Sequence at one end of the junction differs from germline and may be a read error. The chain has TRBV2 and TRBJ2-5; weak D call: TRBD1 (6 bases). The CDR3 is 14 amino acids. Germline V CDR1 and CDR2: SNHLY, FYNNEI. The CDR3 loop reads CARLRGPNQKTQYF. In nucleotides, the CDR3 is TGTGCCAGACTCAGGGGACCAAACCAAAAGACCCAGTACTTC.

The rearrangement joins TRBV10-3 to TRBJ2-3; TRBD2 agrees at 8 bases. The CDR3 extends over 17 amino acids. In germline, CDR1 is ENHRY, CDR2 SYGVKD. With V trimmed by 6 bases and J by 2 bases, 13 bases remained unmatched. CDR3 sequence: CAISNTGTRDLTDTQYF. In DNA, the CDR3 is TGTGCCATCAGCAACACCGGGACTAGAGACCTCACAGATACGCAGTATTTT.

The chain has TRBV6-5 and TRBJ2-7; 7 nucleotides align to TRBD2. Losses at the gene ends were 2 bases for V and 4 bases for J; bases not matched to a gene: 5. The germline CDR1 and CDR2 sequences are MNHEY and SVGAGI. This CDR3 is 14 amino acids long. CDR3 in DNA: TGTGCCAGCAGTTACGGTTGGGAGGGGTACGAGCAGTACTTC. The encoded protein is CASSYGWEGYEQYF.

The chain carries TRBV14 and TRBJ2-2, with 8 bases aligning to TRBD1. From germline, CDR1 is SGHDN and CDR2 FVKESK. V shed 5 bases, J shed 5 bases, and the junction held 10 bases outside the gene matches. The CDR3 is made up of 16 amino acids. The CDR3 spells CASSYRTGRVTGELFF. CDR3 sequence (DNA): TGTGCCAGCAGCTACCGGACAGGGCGGGTAACCGGGGAGCTGTTTTTT.

The chain uses TRBV6-5 and TRBJ2-1; 13 bases agree with TRBD2. Trimming took 0 bases from V and 10 from J; bases not matched to a gene: 6. The CDR3 runs to 16 residues. CDR1 and CDR2 (germline): MNHEY, SVGAGI. The CDR3 region is CASSYSVLAGGGEQFF. The CDR3 DNA is TGTGCCAGCAGTTACTCTGTACTAGCGGGGGGGGGCGAGCAGTTCTTC.

The gene calls are TRBV21-1 and TRBJ2-7; TRBD2, as called in the table, went unchecked against the DNA. TRBV21-1 constitutes a pseudogene. CDR3 length equals 15 residues. CDR3 coding DNA: TGTGCCAGCAGCCCGGGGGAGGGGAGCTCCTACGAGCAGTACTTC. Translated: CASSPGEGSSYEQYF.

V is TRBV11-2 and J is TRBJ2-5; TRBD2 aligns across 8 bases. The CDR3 sequence is 15 residues long. Germline values: CDR1 SGHAT, CDR2 FQNNGV. The V segment lost 5 bases and the J segment 11 bases; nucleotides outside the gene matches: 16. The DNA of the CDR3 is TGTGCCAGCAGCCTTATACTAGCGGACCCCCTGGGGCAGTACTTC. Translated: CASSLILADPLGQYF.

This chain uses TRBV6-5 with TRBJ2-3; a weak D match, TRBD2 (5 bases). V lost 4 bases to trimming and J lost 4 bases, with 15 bases between them. Per the germline V gene, CDR1 is MNHEY and CDR2 is SVGAGI. The CDR3 has 15 residues. The DNA of the CDR3 is TGTGCCAGCAGTTTACTAGGGTCCGGCGCAGATACGCAGTATTTT. It yields the protein CASSLLGSGADTQYF.

V usage is TRBV19 and J usage is TRBJ2-3, with 8 bases lining up with TRBD2. The CDR3 covers 14 residues. J was trimmed by 3 bases and V by 4 bases; bases with no gene match: 3. Germline CDR1 is LNHDA and CDR2 is SQIVND (reference sequence). CDR3 amino acids: CASSKAGGTDTQYF. In nucleotides, the CDR3 is TGTGCCAGTAGTAAGGCGGGAGGTACAGATACGCAGTATTTT.

This clone appeared once. This sequence joins TRBV4-3 and TRBJ2-4; D call uncertain. Looked up from germline, CDR1 is LGHNA and CDR2 is YSLEER. This CDR3 contains 15 residues. Trimming removed 0 bases at V and 0 bases at J, with 6 bases between. The CDR3, as DNA: TGCGCCAGCAGCCAAGATCTTTTAGCCAAAAACATTCAGTACTTC. Translating it yields CASSQDLLAKNIQYF.

The rearrangement links TRBV9 to TRBJ2-1; D possibly corresponds to TRBD2 (5 bases). This CDR3 is 15 amino acids long. CDR1 and CDR2 (germline): SGDLS, YYNGEE. V shed 0 bases and J shed 4 bases, with 11 bases lying between them. In DNA form, the CDR3 reads TGTGCCAGCAGCGTAGAGGACTCCTTATACAATGAGCAGTTCTTC. Translation: CASSVEDSLYNEQFF.

The chain is built from TRBV30 and TRBJ1-4; 8 positions agree with TRBD1. V trimming: 2 bases; J trimming: 8 bases; junction bases outside the gene matches: 7. CDR1 and CDR2 from the germline V gene are GTSNPN and SVGIG (reference sequence). The CDR3 length is 14 residues. The CDR3 coding sequence is TGTGCCTGGAGTCTAACAGGGGGGGGAGAAAAACTGTTTTTT. Encoded protein: CAWSLTGGGEKLFF.

J is TRBJ1-2 and V is TRBV15, with D maybe TRBD1 (5 bases). This CDR3 region has 15 residues. V dropped 5 bases and J dropped 8 bases, with 21 bases sitting between them. Germline CDR1 LNHNV, CDR2 YYDKDF (reference sequence). In DNA, the CDR3 is TGTGCCACCAGCGAGATACGCTCGGCGGGGGACGGCTACACCTTC. The encoded protein is CATSEIRSAGDGYTF.

The chain joins TRBV28 to TRBJ1-2; D is uncertain. This CDR3 has 12 residues. The germline V gene has CDR1 MDHEN and CDR2 SYDVKM. V was shortened by 6 bases and J by 4 bases, with 9 bases between the two germline ends. In nucleotides, the CDR3 is TGTGCCAGCAGCTACAGAGCCTATGGCTACACCTTC. Encoded protein: CASSYRAYGYTF.